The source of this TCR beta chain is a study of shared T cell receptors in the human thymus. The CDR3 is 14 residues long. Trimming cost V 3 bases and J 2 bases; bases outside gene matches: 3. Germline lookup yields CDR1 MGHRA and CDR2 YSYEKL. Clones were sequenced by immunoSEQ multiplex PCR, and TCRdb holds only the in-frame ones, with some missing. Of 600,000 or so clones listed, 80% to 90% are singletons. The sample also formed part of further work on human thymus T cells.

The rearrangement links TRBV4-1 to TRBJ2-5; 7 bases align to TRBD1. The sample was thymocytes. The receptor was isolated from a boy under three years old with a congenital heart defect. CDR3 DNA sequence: TGCGCCAGCAGCCACCGGGACAGACAAGAGACCCAGTACTTC. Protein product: CASSHRDRQETQYF.